This is a list of T cell receptor beta chains from one sample in a study of T cell responses to AZD1222 COVID-19 vaccine. Some clones are missing from TCRdb's copy, which holds only in-frame ones; the method was immunoSEQ multiplex PCR. The table has 150,000 to 190,000 clones, approximately 90% seen once. The material was peripheral blood, obtained 28 days after the second AZD1222 dose. The source is an adult who received the AZD1222 COVID-19 vaccine. CDR3s include the opening cysteine and the closing phenylalanine or tryptophan. The order of the fields is clone size, D gene, V gene, J gene, CDR3 DNA, CDR3 protein. A D gene is named only where the DNA matches it firmly. Size is stated for part of the rows, as once, few or many counts, or as a class when the clone is expanded.

NA	NA	TRBV30	TRBJ2-3	TGTGCCTGGAGGGGGATGGGCACAGATACGCAGTATTTT	CAWRGMGTDTQYF
NA	NA	TRBV19	TRBJ1-5	TGTGCCAGTAGTACCCCCCGGGTCCAGGGTGAGCATCAGCCCCAGCATTTT	CASSTPRVQGEHQPQHF
NA	NA	TRBV30	TRBJ1-2	TGTGCCTGGATGGCCTGGGGGGGCACTAACTATGGCTACACCTTC	CAWMAWGGTNYGYTF
NA	NA	TRBV13	TRBJ1-2	TGTGCCAGCAGCTTAGGGGGGCGCAAGAACTATGGCTACACCTTC	CASSLGGRKNYGYTF
NA	TRBD1	TRBV30	TRBJ2-7	TGTGCCTGGAGTGTCCGGACAGGGAATCCTTCTTACGAGCAGTACTTC	CAWSVRTGNPSYEQYF
NA	TRBD2	TRBV28	TRBJ2-7	TGTGCCAGCAGTTTATCGATAGCGGGAGTGTACGAGCAGTACTTC	CASSLSIAGVYEQYF
NA	NA	TRBV6-5	TRBJ1-2	TGTGCCAGCAGTTACCAGAGGGGAGGCTACACCTTC	CASSYQRGGYTF
NA	TRBD1	TRBV30	TRBJ2-7	TGTGCCTGGACCCGGACAGGGCCCCACGAGCAGTACTTC	CAWTRTGPHEQYF
NA	TRBD2	TRBV7-9	TRBJ2-7	TGTGCCAGCAGCTCGGCAGGACTAGCGGGAGGCCACGAGCAGTACTTC	CASSSAGLAGGHEQYF
NA	NA	TRBV13	TRBJ2-7	TGTGCCAGCAGCGAAAAAGTCGGGGGCTACGAGCAGTACTTC	CASSEKVGGYEQYF
NA	NA	TRBV13	TRBJ1-3	TGTGCCAGCAGCCCCGGGCAGGGTAGCTCTGGAAACACCATATATTTT	CASSPGQGSSGNTIYF
NA	NA	TRBV3-1/TRBV3-2	TRBJ2-1	TGTGCCAGCGGTATTGGACAGCTCAATGAGCAGTTCTTC	CASGIGQLNEQFF
NA	NA	TRBV3-1/TRBV3-2	TRBJ1-1	TGTGCCAGCAGCATTAATCCGGGACGGCGGAACACTGAAGCTTTCTTT	CASSINPGRRNTEAFF
NA	TRBD1	TRBV18	TRBJ2-1	TGTGCCAGCTCACCGTCTGGGACAGGCTCCTACAATGGGCAGTTCTTC	CASSPSGTGSYNGQFF
NA	NA	TRBV6-5	TRBJ2-7	TGTGCCAGCAGCGGAGTGGGGGCCTACGAGCAGTACTTC	CASSGVGAYEQYF
few	NA	TRBV27	TRBJ1-6	TGTGCCAGCAGTTTAGGAGGCGATTCACCCCTCCACTTT	CASSLGGDSPLHF
NA	NA	TRBV6-1	TRBJ1-2	TGTGCCAGCAGTGCCGCCTCGTGGGGCTTTAACTATGGCTACACCTTC	CASSAASWGFNYGYTF
NA	NA	TRBV2	TRBJ2-6	TGTGCCAGCAGGGTAGAGTCGACCAACGTCCTGACTTTC	CASRVESTNVLTF
NA	NA	TRBV2	TRBJ1-2	TGTGCCAGCAGAACACCGGCCGGTAGGACTGGCTACACCTTC	CASRTPAGRTGYTF
NA	NA	TRBV28	TRBJ1-2	TGTGCCAGCAGACTCCCGGGCAGGCGAGGCTATGGCTACACCTTC	CASRLPGRRGYGYTF
NA	NA	TRBV11-3	TRBJ1-2	TGTGCCAGCCTTTACCGTTACAGGCCAGCTAACTATGGCTACACCTTC	CASLYRYRPANYGYTF
NA	NA	TRBV5-6	TRBJ2-5	TGTGCCAGCAGCTTGATATTCGGGGGAGAGACCCAGTACTTC	CASSLIFGGETQYF
NA	TRBD1	TRBV9	TRBJ1-4	TGTGCCAGCAGCGTAGCCCCGACAGGGTCTGGTGAAAAACTGTTTTTT	CASSVAPTGSGEKLFF
NA	NA	TRBV27	TRBJ2-6	TGTGCCAGCAGTTTATACGCCCAGAGTAAAATCTCTGGGGCCAACGTCCTGACTTTC	CASSLYAQSKISGANVLTF
NA	NA	TRBV2	TRBJ1-1	TGTGCCAGCAGTGAAGCGCTCGAGAACACTGAAGCTTTCTTT	CASSEALENTEAFF
NA	TRBD1	TRBV7-9	TRBJ2-7	TGTGCCAGCAGCTTGGACAGGGGATCCCACGAGCAGTACTTC	CASSLDRGSHEQYF
NA	TRBD2	TRBV6-4	TRBJ2-2	TGTGCCAGCAAAGCGGGAACGAACACCGGGGAGCTGTTTTTT	CASKAGTNTGELFF
NA	NA	TRBV28	TRBJ1-2	TGTGCCTCCCGCCAAAGCTATGGCTACACCTTC	CASRQSYGYTF
once	NA	TRBV2	TRBJ1-4	TGTGCCAGCAGACTACAGCCTACTACCGCAACTAATGAAAAACTGTTTTTT	CASRLQPTTATNEKLFF
NA	NA	TRBV28	TRBJ2-7	TGTGCCAGCGGAAGACGGGTCCAGTACGAGCAGTACTTC	CASGRRVQYEQYF
NA	NA	TRBV7-9	TRBJ1-1	TGTGCCAGCAGCGGCACAGGGTTCGTGAACACTGAAGCTTTCTTT	CASSGTGFVNTEAFF
NA	NA	TRBV19	TRBJ2-2	TGTGCCAGTAGTATATTTGTATCCACCGGGGAGCTGTTTTTT	CASSIFVSTGELFF
once	NA	TRBV6-5	TRBJ2-7	TGTGCCAGCAGTTACTTGGGTTCTCGGGAGCAGTACTTC	CASSYLGSREQYF
NA	NA	TRBV5-1	TRBJ1-2	TGCGCCAGCAGCTCCCATCCGACATATGGCTACACCTTC	CASSSHPTYGYTF
NA	NA	TRBV19	TRBJ2-7	TGTGCCAGTAGTATATCGGGGGACACCTACGAGCAGTACTTC	CASSISGDTYEQYF
NA	NA	TRBV6-5	TRBJ2-3	TGTGCCAGCACCCGCCAGTTGTCTAGCACAGATACGCAGTATTTT	CASTRQLSSTDTQYF
few	TRBD1	TRBV7-2	TRBJ1-4	TGTGCCAGCAGCCCGGACAGGGTTTCTAATGAAAAACTGTTTTTT	CASSPDRVSNEKLFF
NA	NA	TRBV7-9	TRBJ1-1	TGTGCCAGCAGCTTTGGGGGGGCTACAGGGAACACTGAAGCTTTCTTT	CASSFGGATGNTEAFF
NA	NA	TRBV30	TRBJ2-7	TGTGCCTGGAGTGTAAGCGGACTACTCTACGAGCAGTACTTC	CAWSVSGLLYEQYF
NA	NA	TRBV19	TRBJ2-2	TGTGCCACCACCGCAGGGGTGGGCACCGGGGAGCTGTTTTTT	CATTAGVGTGELFF
NA	NA	TRBV4-1	TRBJ1-6	TGCGCCAGCAGAAGGCCGGGCGACGGAGTTTCACCCCTCCACTTT	CASRRPGDGVSPLHF